The next 4 T cell receptor beta chains were all read from a single sample in a study of T cell clones after liver transplantation. TCRdb keeps only in-frame clones here, not all; method: immunoSEQ multiplex PCR. The sample gives about 60,000 clones, 60% to 80% of which show up once; approximately 15% is in the top ten. The specimen was CD4+ T cells from blood, collected before liver transplant. Source of these receptors: a human donor who received a liver transplant.

The chain is built from TRBV5-1 and TRBJ2-2, with 10 bases lining up with TRBD2. Per the germline V gene, CDR1 is SGHRS and CDR2 is YFSETQ. The ends lost 4 bases at V and 4 bases at J; junction bases unmatched: 7. The CDR3 is made up of 16 amino acids. The CDR3 region is CASSVSGGRATGELFF. The CDR3 DNA reads as TGCGCCAGCAGCGTTAGCGGGGGGCGTGCCACCGGGGAGCTGTTTTTT.

The chain is built from TRBV5-6 and TRBJ2-7; 7 bases fit TRBD1. The CDR3 spans 12 residues. V lost 4 bases to trimming and J lost 4 bases; unmatched junction nucleotides: 2. Looked up from germline, CDR1 is SGHDT and CDR2 is YYEEEE. DNA of the CDR3: TGTGCCAGCAGCACGACAGGGTACGAGCAGTACTTC. Its protein product is CASSTTGYEQYF.

CDR3 loop: CASSSRYGYTF. CDR3 sequence (DNA): TGTGCCAGCAGTTCTCGCTATGGCTACACCTTC. The rearrangement links TRBV6-5 to TRBJ1-2; D gene ambiguous. V was trimmed by 4 bases and J by 4 bases, leaving 4 bases between them. This CDR3 has 11 amino acids. The germline V gene encodes CDR1 MNHEY and CDR2 SVGAGI.

V and J are TRBV11-1 and TRBJ2-3; D may be TRBD2 (6 bases). The CDR3 consists of 15 residues. Deletions cut 4 bases from V and 2 bases from J, with 13 bases between. The germline V gene encodes CDR1 SGHAT and CDR2 FQDESV (reference sequence). CDR3 sequence (DNA): TGTGCCAGCAGCTGGCGGACTAACCCCACAGATACGCAGTATTTT. Residues: CASSWRTNPTDTQYF.